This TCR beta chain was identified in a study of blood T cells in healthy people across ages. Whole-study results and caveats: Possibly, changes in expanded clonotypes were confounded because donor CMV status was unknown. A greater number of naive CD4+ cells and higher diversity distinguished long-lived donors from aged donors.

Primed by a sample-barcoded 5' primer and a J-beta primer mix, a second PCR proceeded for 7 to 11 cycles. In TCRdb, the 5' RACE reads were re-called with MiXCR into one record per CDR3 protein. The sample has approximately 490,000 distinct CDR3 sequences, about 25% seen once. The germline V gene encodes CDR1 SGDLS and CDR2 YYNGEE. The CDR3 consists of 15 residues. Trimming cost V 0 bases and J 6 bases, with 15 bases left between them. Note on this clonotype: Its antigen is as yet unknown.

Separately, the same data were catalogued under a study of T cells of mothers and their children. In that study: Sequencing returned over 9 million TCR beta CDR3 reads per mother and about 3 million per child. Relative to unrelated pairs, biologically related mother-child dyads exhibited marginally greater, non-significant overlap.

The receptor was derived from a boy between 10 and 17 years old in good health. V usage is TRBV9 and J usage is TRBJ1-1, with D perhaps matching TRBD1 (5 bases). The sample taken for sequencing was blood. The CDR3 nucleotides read TGTGCCAGCAGCGTAGACGGGTCAGGGAGGGCTGAAGCTTTCTTT. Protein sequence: CASSVDGSGRAEAFF.